This T cell receptor (beta chain) was recovered during a study of blood T cell repertoires in COVID-19. Trimming removed 5 bases from V and 6 bases from J, with 13 bases in between. CDR1 and CDR2 from the germline V gene are LGHNA and YSLEER. The CDR3 extends over 14 amino acids. Original analysis: Estimates of nucleated cell counts were drawn from the amplification of reference gene primers. Sequenced by immunoSEQ multiplex PCR; TCRdb stores in-frame clones only, minus some. Clonal size and the V and J genes are those of that table, whereas D and trimming came from the DNA. The table records approximately 58,000 clones, 90% of them present only once.

The genes are TRBV4-3 and TRBJ2-2; tentatively, D is TRBD2 (5 bases). The clonotype was recovered from a human donor in a cohort sampled during active COVID-19. The sequenced sample was peripheral blood. Written as DNA, the CDR3 is TGCGCCAGCAGCGGTATAGAGGGATCCGGGGAGCTGTTTTTT. Translated: CASSGIEGSGELFF.